Presented here are 10 T cell receptor beta chains from one specimen sequenced in a study of T-cell reconstitution after alpha-beta-depleted transplantation in children. Preparation of the TCRbeta library involved a method that used unique molecular identifiers. One entry per CDR3 protein results from TCRdb running MiXCR on the PCR reads. Of hundreds of thousands of distinct CDR3 sequences in the sample, roughly 15% are singletons; the top ten hold approximately 1%. The sequencing used PBMCs from the stem cell graft donor, collected from the stem cell graft. Source of these receptors: a human donor who donated a stem cell graft to a child with acute myeloid leukemia.

The chain has TRBV12-3 or TRBV12-4 and TRBJ1-1; D perhaps matches TRBD1 (6 bases). The length of the CDR3 is 14 residues. The V and J ends lost 6 bases and 4 bases respectively, with 15 bases between them. This CDR3 reads CASREQGVITEAFF. Written as DNA, the CDR3 is TGTGCCAGCAGAGAACAGGGTGTAATCACTGAAGCTTTCTTT.

The gene calls are TRBV5-1 and TRBJ2-3; TRBD2 agrees at 8 bases. Germline trimming cut 3 bases from V and 4 bases from J; bases unmatched to any gene: 7. Germline lookup yields CDR1 SGHRS and CDR2 YFSETQ. The length of the CDR3 is 15 residues. CDR3 in DNA: TGCGCCAGCAGCTCTACTAGCGGCAGTGCAGATACGCAGTATTTT. Translated: CASSSTSGSADTQYF.

A few counts support this clonotype. The junction departs from germline at one end; a sequencing error may be responsible. This chain uses TRBV13 with TRBJ1-4; tentatively, D is TRBD1 (5 bases). Germline lookup yields CDR1 PRHDT and CDR2 FYEKMQ (reference sequence). This CDR3 comprises 12 residues. This CDR3 reads CASSLGGRDLLF. In DNA form, the CDR3 reads TGTGCCAGCAGCCTTGGGGGACGGGACCTGCTTTTT. The full variable domain, with the rest looked up from reference TRBV13 and TRBJ1-4, is AAGVIQSPRHLIKEKRETATLKCYPIPRHDTVYWYQQGPGQDPQFLISFYEKMQSDKGSIPDRFSAQQFSDYHSELNMSSLELGDSALYFCASSLGGRDLLFGSGTQLSVL.

The rearrangement joins TRBV6-1 to TRBJ1-4, with D tentatively TRBD1 (5 bases). CDR3 length: 15 amino acids. The V gene's germline CDR1 is MNHNS and CDR2 SASEGT. Trimming cost V 6 bases and J 5 bases, with 16 bases left between them. CDR3 DNA sequence: TGTGCCAGCAGCCTTCCGGGACGAGTAAATGAAAAACTGTTTTTT. Translated: CASSLPGRVNEKLFF.

This clonotype was picked up many times. The V call is TRBV20-1, the J call TRBJ2-7; 9 positions agree with TRBD1. The CDR3 runs 14 residues. CDR1 is DFQATT, CDR2 SNEGSKA, per germline (reference sequence). The V gene end was trimmed by 6 bases and the J gene end by 4 bases; junction bases not matched to a gene: 10. The CDR3: CSATVQGAVYEQYF. The CDR3 DNA sequence: TGCAGTGCGACAGTACAGGGGGCGGTATACGAGCAGTACTTC.

This clonotype appeared a few times. The gene calls are TRBV29-1 and TRBJ2-1, with D unclear. Germline loops: CDR1 SQVTM, CDR2 ANQGSEA. The V and J ends lost 1 base and 3 bases respectively, with 10 bases between them. The length of the CDR3 is 14 residues. The CDR3 sequence: CSVEGIAFYNEQFF. Written as DNA, the CDR3 is TGCAGCGTTGAAGGGATTGCTTTCTACAATGAGCAGTTCTTC.

About this clonotype itself: One junction end does not reproduce the germline sequence, and a read error may be involved. J is TRBJ2-7 and V is TRBV20-1; 8 nucleotides match TRBD2. The CDR3 is 16 residues long. Germline lookup yields CDR1 DFQATT and CDR2 SNEGSKA (reference sequence). CDR3 nucleotide sequence: TGCTGTGCTAGACCCTGGCGGGGGGCCTCCTCCTACGAGCAGTACTTC. Protein sequence: CCARPWRGASSYEQYF.

The chain has TRBV7-2 and TRBJ2-4; possible D gene TRBD2, 5 bases. Looked up from germline, CDR1 is SGHTA and CDR2 is FQGNSA. The V end lost 7 bases, the J end lost 1 base, and 20 bases lay between the germline ends. The CDR3 totals 17 residues. CDR3 residues: CASTIHRGLWAKNIQYF. In DNA, the CDR3 is TGTGCCAGCACCATCCATCGGGGTCTTTGGGCCAAAAACATTCAGTACTTC. The whole variable domain, filled in from reference TRBV7-2 and TRBJ2-4, reads GAGVSQSPSNKVTEKGKDVELRCDPISGHTALYWYRQSLGQGLEFLIYFQGNSAPDKSGLPSDRFSAERTGGSVSTLTIQRTQQEDSAVYLCASTIHRGLWAKNIQYFGAGTRLSVL.

About this clonotype: A much larger clone lies one base from this, so it may be a read error. J is TRBJ2-1 and V is TRBV20-1; the D gene is possibly TRBD1 (6 bases). Germline V gives CDR1 DFQATT, CDR2 SNEGSKA (reference sequence). The V and J ends lost 3 bases and 6 bases respectively, with 9 bases between them. This CDR3 spans 12 amino acids. For the CDR3, the DNA is TGCAGTGCTAGGGTCAGGGGCAATGAGCAGTTCTTC. Amino acids: CSARVRGNEQFF.

This clonotype showed up many times. Sequence at one end of the junction differs from germline and may be a read error. The chain combines TRBV5-1 with TRBJ2-3, with TRBD1 matching over 7 bases. The CDR3 sequence is 14 residues long. Germline V gene data show CDR1 as SGHRS and CDR2 as YFSETQ. The CDR3 is CASSSGQGADTQYF. The CDR3 DNA reads as TGTGCCAGCAGCTCGGGTCAGGGGGCAGATACGCAGTATTTT.